These 14 T cell receptor beta chains share one sample of origin, sequenced in a study of technical replicates of blood from a handful of donors. Assay: immunoSEQ multiplex PCR; the TCRdb copy retains only in-frame clones and omits some. The sample includes tens of thousands of clones, nearly 98% seen only once; the top ten take about 0.26%. Sequencing was performed on T cells isolated from PBMCs. The receptors were sampled from a human donor in good health.

This chain uses TRBV4-1 with TRBJ1-1; D not resolved. The ends were cut back, 3 bases at V and 5 bases at J, with 7 bases in the middle. Per germline, CDR1 MGHRA and CDR2 YSYEKL. The CDR3 is made up of 12 amino acids. CDR3 region: CASSHLKTEAFF. CDR3 nucleotides: TGCGCCAGCAGCCATCTAAAGACTGAAGCTTTCTTT.

The chain combines TRBV9 with TRBJ2-2; weak D call: TRBD1 (6 bases). This CDR3 is 13 amino acids long. Between the trimmed V and J ends, which lost 5 bases and 1 base, there was a span of 6 bases. The V gene's germline CDR1 is SGDLS and CDR2 YYNGEE. The CDR3 loop reads CASRTGNTGELFF. For the CDR3, the DNA is TGTGCCAGCAGGACAGGGAACACCGGGGAGCTGTTTTTT.

V gene TRBV6-5 combines with J gene TRBJ1-2, with a possible D match to TRBD1 (5 bases). From germline, CDR1 is MNHEY and CDR2 SVGAGI. The CDR3 runs 15 residues. Deletions cut 2 bases from V and 4 bases from J, with 14 bases between. The CDR3 region is CASSYGAVPSYGYTF. For the CDR3, the DNA is TGTGCCAGCAGTTACGGGGCAGTCCCCTCCTATGGCTACACCTTC.

The chain carries TRBV30 and TRBJ1-5; no clear D gene. The CDR3 runs to 12 residues. CDR1 and CDR2 from the germline V gene are GTSNPN and SVGIG (reference sequence). V lost 3 bases to trimming and J lost 1 base, with 4 bases between them. Here the CDR3 DNA reads TGTGCCTGGAGCACAAGCAATCAGCCCCAGCATTTT. Residues: CAWSTSNQPQHF. Drawing the rest from reference TRBV30 and TRBJ1-5, the complete variable domain is SQTIHQWPATLVQPVGSPLSLECTVEGTSNPNLYWYRQAAGRGLQLLFYSVGIGQISSEVPQNLSASRPQDRQFILSSKKLLLSDSGFYLCAWSTSNQPQHFGDGTRLSIL.

The chain is built from TRBV9 and TRBJ2-2, with a weak D call TRBD2 (5 bases). V shed 4 bases and J shed 7 bases, with 14 bases lying between them. The CDR3 loop spans 14 amino acids. Germline CDR1 SGDLS, CDR2 YYNGEE. The CDR3 protein is CASSPTSGVGELFF. CDR3 DNA: TGTGCCAGCAGCCCCACCAGCGGTGTCGGGGAGCTGTTTTTT.

The V gene is TRBV2, the J gene TRBJ1-4; tentative D call: TRBD1 (6 bases). Germline CDR1 is SNHLY and CDR2 is FYNNEI. V was pared by 5 bases and J by 2 bases, with 15 bases between. This CDR3 region has 16 residues. CDR3 protein: CASSTTGIWTNEKLFF. The CDR3 DNA sequence: TGTGCCAGCAGTACCACAGGGATTTGGACTAATGAAAAACTGTTTTTT.

The V call is TRBV5-6, the J call TRBJ2-2; D not certain. The V and J ends lost 4 bases and 7 bases respectively, with 11 bases between them. The CDR3 totals 13 residues. Germline V gene lookup returns CDR1 SGHDT and CDR2 YYEEEE. CDR3 DNA sequence: TGTGCCAGCAGCCCGCATGGGCTCGGGGAGCTGTTTTTT. The encoded protein is CASSPHGLGELFF.

The chain couples TRBV29-1 to TRBJ1-5, with D perhaps matching TRBD1 (5 bases). The CDR3 is made up of 13 amino acids. V shed 6 bases and J shed 4 bases, with 13 bases lying between them. Germline CDR1 reads SQVTM; CDR2 reads ANQGSEA. The DNA for the CDR3 is TGCAGCGTCCGAGACAGCAAAAATCAGCCCCAGCATTTT. Encoded protein: CSVRDSKNQPQHF. The entire variable domain, with the rest obtained from reference TRBV29-1 and TRBJ1-5, is as follows: SAVISQKPSRDICQRGTSLTIQCQVDSQVTMMFWYRQQPGQSLTLIATANQGSEATYESGFVIDKFPISRPNLTFSTLTVSNMSPEDSSIYLCSVRDSKNQPQHFGDGTRLSIL.

The chain links TRBV4-1 to TRBJ1-4; 9 positions match TRBD1. Germline CDR1 reads MGHRA; CDR2 reads YSYEKL. V lost 4 bases and J lost 2; bases outside the gene matches: 8. CDR3 length: 17 residues. The CDR3 sequence: CASSRITTGGTNEKLFF. In nucleotides, the CDR3 is TGCGCCAGCAGCCGAATAACCACAGGGGGCACTAATGAAAAACTGTTTTTT.

The chain employs TRBV19 and TRBJ2-5; weak D call: TRBD1 (5 bases). Germline-derived CDR1 and CDR2 are LNHDA and SQIVND (reference sequence). V shed 5 bases and J shed 4 bases, with 11 bases lying between them. The CDR3 has 13 amino acids. Here the CDR3 reads CASSPRQRETQYF. The CDR3, as DNA: TGTGCCAGTAGTCCCCGACAGAGAGAGACCCAGTACTTC. Complete variable domain (other parts from reference TRBV19 and TRBJ2-5): DGGITQSPKYLFRKEGQNVTLSCEQNLNHDAMYWYRQDPGQGLRLIYYSQIVNDFQKGDIAEGYSVSREKKESFPLTVTSAQKNPTAFYLCASSPRQRETQYFGPGTRLLVL.

J is TRBJ1-1 and V is TRBV6-5; TRBD1 matches 7 bases. CDR3 length: 15 amino acids. After removal of 5 bases from V and 1 base from J, the junction contained 7 bases not matched to a gene. Germline V CDR1 and CDR2: MNHEY, SVGAGI. This CDR3 reads CASSGLTGQNTEAFF. The CDR3 DNA is TGTGCCAGCAGTGGACTGACAGGGCAGAACACTGAAGCTTTCTTT.

This chain uses TRBV10-3 with TRBJ1-1, with a weak D call TRBD1 (6 bases). Germline V gives CDR1 ENHRY, CDR2 SYGVKD. The CDR3 totals 14 residues. The V gene lost 5 bases and the J gene lost 0 bases, with 10 bases spanning the gap. The CDR3 sequence is CAISQDRLNTEAFF. CDR3 DNA: TGTGCCATCAGTCAGGACAGACTGAACACTGAAGCTTTCTTT.

In this sample, this clone turned up once. The chain combines TRBV5-4 with TRBJ2-3, with D tentatively TRBD2 (7 bases). CDR1 is SGHNT and CDR2 is YYREEE in the germline V gene (reference sequence). The CDR3 length is 16 residues. The ends were cut back, 0 bases at V and 4 bases at J, with 15 bases in the middle. CDR3 sequence reads: CASSLAGEGGPDTQYF. CDR3 DNA sequence: TGTGCCAGCAGCTTGGCAGGAGAGGGGGGGCCAGATACGCAGTATTTT.

The CDR3 here is CASSNDRGRLEQYF. The CDR3 DNA follows: TGTGCCAGCAGCAACGACAGGGGGCGCCTCGAGCAGTACTTC. The genes are TRBV28 and TRBJ2-7; 10 bases are a match to TRBD1. Germline values: CDR1 MDHEN, CDR2 SYDVKM. The CDR3 totals 14 residues. J was trimmed by 6 bases and V by 6 bases; bases with no gene match: 8.